This T cell receptor beta chain was retrieved from a study of T cells in Graves' hyperthyroidism and ophthalmopathy. The overall study: Peripheral blood collection took place at initial diagnosis, before any treatment. Study-level results: Ophthalmopathy was told apart from stable hyperthyroidism by a 13 V-J model. Appearing also in blood were most of the thyroid clonotypes expanded above 0.001.

TCR beta CDR3 regions were amplified from RNA. An initial round of RT-PCR targeting the TCR CDR3 relied on the HTBI primer set. In TCRdb, the multiplex PCR reads were re-called with MiXCR into one record per CDR3 protein. The table records around 700,000 distinct CDR3 sequences, around a third of them present only once. From germline, CDR1 is DFQATT and CDR2 SNEGSKA (reference sequence). V lost 6 bases and J lost 5, with 17 bases in between. This CDR3 region has 13 residues. As for this clonotype: The antigen remains undetermined.

Stability of Graves' hyperthyroidism was defined as absent ophthalmopathy progression within 18 months. The origin of this receptor is a woman between 35 and 50 years old with Graves' hyperthyroidism. The V and J genes are TRBV20-1 and TRBJ2-7; possible D gene TRBD1, 5 bases. Sequenced sample: blood. The CDR3 DNA follows: TGCAGTGCAACCGAAGGGGTTACGGACGAGCAGTACTTC. Translating gives CSATEGVTDEQYF.